The 14 T cell receptor beta chains listed next were all sequenced from one sample in a study of T cell responses to AZD1222 COVID-19 vaccine. Assay: immunoSEQ multiplex PCR; the TCRdb copy retains only in-frame clones and omits some. The sample lists fewer than 200,000 clones; around 92% were seen once. The sample here was peripheral blood, taken on day 0 of MenACWY control vaccination. The receptors derive from an adult in good health.

The rearrangement uses TRBV7-3 and TRBJ2-1; D gene unclear. Trimming took 3 bases from V and 7 from J, leaving 7 bases between them. From germline, CDR1 is SGHTA and CDR2 FQGTGA. This CDR3 region has 12 residues. DNA for the CDR3: TGTGCCAGCAGCTTTTCTCAAAATGAGCAGTTCTTC. This gives the protein CASSFSQNEQFF.

The CDR3 loop reads CASSSRDRTNEKLFF. The CDR3 DNA is TGTGCCAGCAGCTCTCGGGACAGGACCAATGAAAAACTGTTTTTT. J is TRBJ1-4 and V is TRBV11-3; 8 bases map to TRBD1. Germline CDR1 and CDR2: SGHNT and YENEEA. The V gene end was trimmed by 4 bases and the J gene end by 5 bases; junction bases not matched to a gene: 6. The CDR3 runs 15 residues.

This clone was recorded once. The rearrangement uses TRBV30 and TRBJ1-5, with TRBD1 matching over 8 bases. This CDR3 contains 13 residues. J was trimmed by 2 bases and V by 6 bases; bases with no gene match: 3. Germline values: CDR1 GTSNPN, CDR2 SVGIG (reference sequence). DNA for the CDR3: TGTGCCTGCGTGACAGGGGGCAATCAGCCCCAGCATTTT. This translates into CACVTGGNQPQHF.

The V gene is TRBV24-1, the J gene TRBJ1-2; D is unclear. The germline gives CDR1 KGHDR, CDR2 SFDVKD. V shed 9 bases and J shed 9 bases, with 7 bases lying between them. CDR3 length: 9 amino acids. The CDR3 nucleotides are TGTGCCACCGGACCGTGCTACACCTTC. Its translation is CATGPCYTF.

This rearrangement joins TRBV15 to TRBJ2-2; D is uncertain. Trimming shortened V by 5 bases and J by 6 bases, and 4 bases separated the two germline ends. CDR3 length equals 11 residues. CDR1 is LNHNV, CDR2 YYDKDF, per germline (reference sequence). CDR3 loop: CATSLAGELFF. The CDR3 DNA reads TGTGCCACCAGCTTGGCCGGGGAGCTGTTTTTT. Variable domain in full (rest from reference TRBV15 and TRBJ2-2): DAMVIQNPRYQVTQFGKPVTLSCSQTLNHNVMYWYQQKSSQAPKLLFHYYDKDFNNEADTPDNFQSRRPNTSFCFLDIRSPGLGDTAMYLCATSLAGELFFGEGSRLTVL.

This clone has a single count. The V gene is TRBV7-2, the J gene TRBJ2-5; 7 bases match TRBD2. Germline values: CDR1 SGHTA, CDR2 FQGNSA. The CDR3 covers 14 residues. V trimming: 5 bases; J trimming: 4 bases; junction bases outside the gene matches: 7. The CDR3 bases are TGTGCCAGCAGCAAAACTAGCGCGCCAGAGACCCAGTACTTC. Amino acids: CASSKTSAPETQYF.

The count of this clone is one. The chain recombines TRBV19 with TRBJ2-1, with 12 bases aligning to TRBD1. The V segment lost 7 bases and the J segment 7 bases; nucleotides outside the gene matches: 8. Germline V gives CDR1 LNHDA, CDR2 SQIVND (reference sequence). This CDR3 contains 15 residues. The CDR3 coding sequence is TGTGCCAGTACCACCGGGACAGGGGGCAGGAATGAGCAGTTCTTC. Protein: CASTTGTGGRNEQFF.

The V call is TRBV6-5, the J call TRBJ1-1; D is unclear. This CDR3 has 16 amino acids. Trimming took 0 bases from V and 4 from J, leaving 15 bases between them. Germline CDR1 MNHEY, CDR2 SVGAGI. CDR3 protein: CASSYSKGFYGTEAFF. As DNA, the CDR3 is TGTGCCAGCAGTTACTCGAAGGGATTTTATGGCACTGAAGCTTTCTTT.

The chain carries TRBV6-6 and TRBJ2-1, with D perhaps TRBD2 (6 bases). CDR1 MNHNY and CDR2 SVGAGI come from the germline V gene (reference sequence). CDR3 length: 20 residues. Deletions cut 6 bases from V and 0 bases from J, with 27 bases between. In DNA form, the CDR3 reads TGTGCCAGCAGCCCGAATGGCCGACTAGTCGGGGCTAGCTCCTACAATGAGCAGTTCTTC. This translates into CASSPNGRLVGASSYNEQFF.

This chain uses TRBV6-4 with TRBJ2-1, with a tentative D call TRBD2 (6 bases). This CDR3 region has 15 residues. Deletions cut 3 bases from V and 6 bases from J, with 15 bases between. Germline V gives CDR1 MRHNA, CDR2 SNTAGT. The CDR3 loop is CASSESQRARNEQFF. The CDR3 DNA sequence: TGTGCCAGCAGTGAGAGCCAGCGGGCGCGCAATGAGCAGTTCTTC.

V gene TRBV27 combines with J gene TRBJ1-6; D may be TRBD1 (5 bases). Germline CDR1 MNHEY, CDR2 SMNVEV (reference sequence). The V end was cut by 0 bases, the J end by 5 bases, with 11 bases between. The CDR3 runs 16 residues. CDR3: CASSLSKGANNSPLHF. The CDR3 region has the DNA TGTGCCAGCAGTTTATCAAAAGGGGCCAATAATTCACCCCTCCACTTT.

CDR3 protein: CASGRDNKTPGDYGYTF. CDR3 coding DNA: TGTGCCAGCGGCCGGGACAACAAAACTCCCGGGGACTATGGCTACACCTTC. This chain joins TRBV2 and TRBJ1-2; perhaps TRBD1 as D (6 bases). CDR1 is SNHLY, CDR2 FYNNEI, per germline. The CDR3 sequence is 17 residues long. Trimming removed 8 bases from V and 3 bases from J, with 25 bases in between.

The rearrangement joins TRBV25-1 to TRBJ1-6, with D possibly matching TRBD1 (5 bases). CDR1 is MGHDK, CDR2 SYGVNS, per germline. This CDR3 spans 15 amino acids. The V gene lost 6 bases and the J gene lost 8 bases, with 17 bases spanning the gap. In DNA form, the CDR3 reads TGTGCCAGCAGGGGAGCCGGGACTCTCGATTCACCCCTCCACTTT. Amino acids: CASRGAGTLDSPLHF.

The genes are TRBV27 and TRBJ2-7; either TRBD1 or TRBD2 may fit D (6 bases each). Trimming pared 7 bases from V and 4 bases from J, leaving 20 bases between. The CDR3 totals 15 residues. Germline CDR1 is MNHEY and CDR2 is SMNVEV (reference sequence). In DNA form, the CDR3 reads TGTGCCAGCAAGGGGGAATCACCGGGGGTGTACGAGCAGTACTTC. Its translation: CASKGESPGVYEQYF.